This T cell receptor (beta chain) was observed in a study of Ad26.COV2.S vaccination and SARS-CoV-2 variants. Findings and caveats of the study: Possibly, TCR breadth and depth analyses underestimated total T cell responses.

This CDR3 region has 11 residues. Trimming pared 1 base from V and 8 bases from J, leaving 3 bases between. Worth noting for this clone: The target antigen is unknown.

Treatment given: around 19 received Ad26.COV2.S at low or high dose, single or two shots; about 5 received placebo; per-sample allocation not given. Repertoires come from day 63 after the first vaccine or placebo injection. Ad26.COV2.S expressed prefusion-stabilized spike from the original Wuhan strain. Here immunoSEQ multiplex PCR was the method, and the copy in TCRdb shows in-frame clones only, minus some. The sample lists approximately 420,000 clones, approximately 88% seen once, with 3.5% to 4% in the top ten. Sequencing was performed on peripheral blood, taken in a trial of Ad26.COV2.S vaccine versus placebo. J is TRBJ2-4 and V is TRBV12-3 or TRBV12-4; D remains ambiguous. This TCR was recovered from a person aged 18-60 years who received the Ad26.COV2.S COVID-19 vaccine or a placebo. In DNA form, the CDR3 reads TGTGCCAGCAGTTTAGGGCACATTCAGTACTTC. As protein: CASSLGHIQYF.